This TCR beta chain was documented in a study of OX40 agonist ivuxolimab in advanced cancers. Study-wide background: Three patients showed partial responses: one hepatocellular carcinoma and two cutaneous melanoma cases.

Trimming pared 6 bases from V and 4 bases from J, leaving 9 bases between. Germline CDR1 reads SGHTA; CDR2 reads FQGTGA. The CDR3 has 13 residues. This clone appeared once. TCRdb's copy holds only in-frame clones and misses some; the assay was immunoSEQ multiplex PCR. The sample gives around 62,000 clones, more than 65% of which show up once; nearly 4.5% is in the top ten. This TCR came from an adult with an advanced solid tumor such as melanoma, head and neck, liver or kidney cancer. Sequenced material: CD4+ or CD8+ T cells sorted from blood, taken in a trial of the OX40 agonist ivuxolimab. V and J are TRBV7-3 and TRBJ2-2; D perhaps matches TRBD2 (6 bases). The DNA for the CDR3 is TGTGCCAGCAGACCTAGCGCCACCGGGGAGCTGTTTTTT. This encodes CASRPSATGELFF.